A selection of T cell receptor beta chains follows, all from one sample in a study of blood T cell repertoires in COVID-19. The repertoire was sequenced with immunoSEQ multiplex PCR; TCRdb's copy has only in-frame clones and lacks some. The table lists 50,000 to 65,000 clones, about 88% of them singletons. The sample comprised peripheral blood. The receptors shown here come from a man aged 70 or older with acute or convalescent COVID-19. The CDR3 runs from the conserved cysteine through the conserved F or W. A D gene is named only where the DNA matches it firmly. The size entry is marked missing in some rows and otherwise reads once, few, many or a size class.

size	D	J	V	CDR3	DNA
-	-	TRBJ1-4	TRBV6-1	CASSGGPATNEKLFF	TGTGCCAGCAGTGGGGGCCCTGCAACTAATGAAAAACTGTTTTTT
-	-	TRBJ1-2	TRBV7-2	CASSQAGTVQANYGYTF	TGTGCCAGCAGCCAAGCGGGGACGGTCCAAGCTAACTATGGCTACACCTTC
-	-	TRBJ2-7	TRBV15	CATSRGTGLTDEQYF	TGTGCCACCAGCAGAGGCACAGGGTTAACGGACGAGCAGTACTTC
-	TRBD1	TRBJ1-1	TRBV6-2/TRBV6-3	CASSGPNRGLTEAFF	TGTGCCAGCAGTGGGCCGAACAGGGGGCTCACTGAAGCTTTCTTT
-	-	TRBJ2-3	TRBV4-3	CASSQDLPRDSSTDTQYF	TGCGCCAGCAGCCAAGATCTCCCGCGAGACAGCAGCACAGATACGCAGTATTTT
-	-	TRBJ1-2	TRBV7-3	CASSSGPFLDSQDYGYTF	TGTGCCAGCAGCTCCGGGCCGTTCCTGGACTCGCAGGACTATGGCTACACCTTC
-	-	TRBJ1-5	TRBV30	CAWRGQGRNQPQHF	TGTGCCTGGAGGGGGCAGGGCCGAAATCAGCCCCAGCATTTT
-	-	TRBJ1-4	TRBV21-1	CASSDSTTAFREKLFF	TGTGCCAGCAGCGATTCGACGACAGCCTTCCGGGAAAAACTGTTTTTT
once	-	TRBJ1-5	TRBV6-5	CASSPQGRAQPQHF	TGTGCCAGCAGTCCCCAGGGTAGAGCTCAGCCCCAGCATTTT
-	-	TRBJ1-4	TRBV5-5	CASSLFLTGSPNEKLFF	TGTGCCAGCAGCTTGTTCCTAACAGGCTCTCCTAATGAAAAACTGTTTTTT